The present entry profiles one T cell receptor beta chain with its context. This clone was observed a handful of times. Its specific antigen is unknown. Base qualities were left out, and no much larger clone turns up one base away. Whole blood was collected in K2EDTA tubes by collaborating institutions according to the institutions' own protocols. For TCRbeta analysis, collaborator samples were shipped as frozen whole blood, as isolated PBMCs, or as DNA extracted from either sample type. This record belongs to a study of blood T cell repertoires in COVID-19 (dated by TCRdb to 2018 to 2020). At the level of the whole study: The collaborator samples originated in the United States, Italy and Spain and spanned the acute and convalescent phases of COVID-19. Deeply sampled blood TCRbeta repertoires from subjects exposed to, actively infected with, or recovered from COVID-19 were included in the dataset. Where available, HLA class I and class II types were taken from metadata supplied by the sample provider and were not determined by assay-based typing. The repertoires were released in a freely available public database meant as a resource for research on the immune response to SARS-CoV-2. Samples came from the ongoing ImmuneRACE study (first 160 participants) plus 1,254 subjects from 6 global collaborators. Nearly every sample came with metadata listing a de-identified subject ID, COVID-19 status, age in years and sex. The material from the prospective study consisted of cDNA or gDNA derived from T cells, B-cell-depleted T cells, or PBMCs. Results the study describes overall, beyond this receptor: The amount of clinical and demographic metadata varied by source and participant and was provided uncurated.

V and J are truncated by 1 base and 0 bases respectively, leaving an intervening sequence of 14 bases. The CDR3 sequence holds 17 residues, the cysteine and phenylalanine included. Only the CDR3 portion is preserved as DNA: 51 bases, with reading frame beginning at the first base. Based on the germline V gene, the CDR1 and CDR2 sequences are SGHAT and FQNNGV. The immunoSEQ Assay, a bias-controlled multiplex PCR, was used to amplify TCRbeta CDR3 regions from genomic DNA. The original pipeline was this. Within the assay, amplification of reference gene primers was used to estimate how many nucleated cells each sample contained. Sequence reads were collapsed and filtered to measure the absolute abundance of every unique TCRbeta CDR3 rearrangement. For each sample, productive Simpson clonality was calculated as the square root of Simpson's diversity index over productive rearrangements. TCRdb mirrors the immuneACCESS table, restricted to in-frame sequences. Some clones are absent from its copies; in checked studies, under half trace to an unresolved V gene, and the reason for the others is unknown. For V, J and clone size, that table is used; D and trimming come from the DNA. This sample has about 230,000 clones in its table, and approximately 87% of those were observed once. The ten largest clones capture approximately 2.5% of the sample.

Sequencing was performed on peripheral blood. The sequence came from a woman in her 70s with active or convalescent COVID-19. Recombination connected TRBV11-2 to TRBJ2-3; the D gene identity is not certain. The CDR3 corresponds to CASSLGPYATSTDTQYF. The bases are TGTGCCAGCAGCTTAGGCCCATACGCTACTAGCACAGATACGCAGTATTTT.